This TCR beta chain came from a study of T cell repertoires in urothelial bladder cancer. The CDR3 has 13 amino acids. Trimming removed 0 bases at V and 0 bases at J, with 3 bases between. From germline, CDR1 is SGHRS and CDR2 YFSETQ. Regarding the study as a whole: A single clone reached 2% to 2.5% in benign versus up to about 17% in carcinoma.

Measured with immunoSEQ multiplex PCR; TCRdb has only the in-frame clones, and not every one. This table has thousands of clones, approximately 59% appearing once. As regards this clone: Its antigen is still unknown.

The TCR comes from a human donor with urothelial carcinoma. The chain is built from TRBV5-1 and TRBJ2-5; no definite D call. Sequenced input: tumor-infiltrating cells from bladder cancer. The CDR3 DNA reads TGCGCCAGCAGCTTGGGGGACCAAGAGACCCAGTACTTC. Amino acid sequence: CASSLGDQETQYF.